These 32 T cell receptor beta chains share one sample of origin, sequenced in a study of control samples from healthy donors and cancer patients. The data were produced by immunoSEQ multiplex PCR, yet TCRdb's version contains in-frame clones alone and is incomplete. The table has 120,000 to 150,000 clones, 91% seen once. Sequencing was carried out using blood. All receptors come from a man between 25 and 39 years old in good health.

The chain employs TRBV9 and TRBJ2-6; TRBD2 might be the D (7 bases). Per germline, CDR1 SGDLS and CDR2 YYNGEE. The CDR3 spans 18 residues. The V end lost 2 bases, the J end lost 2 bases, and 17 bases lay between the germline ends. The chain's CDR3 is CASSVRSTGGAGANVLTF. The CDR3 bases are TGTGCCAGCAGCGTCAGAAGTACGGGGGGCGCTGGGGCCAACGTCCTGACTTTC.

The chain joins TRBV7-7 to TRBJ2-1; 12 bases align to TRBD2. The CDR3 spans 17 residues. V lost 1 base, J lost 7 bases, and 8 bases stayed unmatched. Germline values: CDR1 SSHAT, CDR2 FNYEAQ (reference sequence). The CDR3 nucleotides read TGTGCCAGCAGCTTAGGCCCTAGCGGGGGGGCTGGTAATGAGCAGTTCTTC. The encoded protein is CASSLGPSGGAGNEQFF.

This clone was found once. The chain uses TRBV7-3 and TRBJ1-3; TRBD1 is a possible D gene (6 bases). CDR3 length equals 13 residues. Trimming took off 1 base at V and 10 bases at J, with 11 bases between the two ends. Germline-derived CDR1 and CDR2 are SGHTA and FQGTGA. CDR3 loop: CASSLNRGATIYF. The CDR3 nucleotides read TGTGCCAGCAGCTTAAATCGGGGGGCAACCATATATTTT.

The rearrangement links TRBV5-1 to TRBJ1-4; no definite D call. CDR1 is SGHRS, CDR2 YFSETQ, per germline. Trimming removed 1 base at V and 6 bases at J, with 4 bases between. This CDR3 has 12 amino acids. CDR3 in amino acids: CASSLSYEKLFF. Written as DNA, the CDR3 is TGCGCCAGCAGCTTGAGTTATGAAAAACTGTTTTTT.

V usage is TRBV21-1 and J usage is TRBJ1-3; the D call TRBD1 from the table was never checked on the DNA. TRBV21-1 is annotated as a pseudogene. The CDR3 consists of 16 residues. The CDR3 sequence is CASSKVGNSSGNTIYF. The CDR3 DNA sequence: TGTGCCAGCAGCAAAGTCGGCAACAGCTCTGGAAACACCATATATTTT.

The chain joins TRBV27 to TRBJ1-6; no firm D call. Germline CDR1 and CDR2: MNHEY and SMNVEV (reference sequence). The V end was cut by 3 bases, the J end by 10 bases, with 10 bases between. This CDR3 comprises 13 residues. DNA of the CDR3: TGTGCCAGCAGTTTCTTTATCAGCTCACCCCTCCACTTT. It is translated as CASSFFISSPLHF.

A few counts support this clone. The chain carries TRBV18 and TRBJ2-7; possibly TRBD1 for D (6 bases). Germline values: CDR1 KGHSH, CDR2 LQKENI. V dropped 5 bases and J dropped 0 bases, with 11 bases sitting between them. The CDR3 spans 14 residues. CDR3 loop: CASSSDRNSYEQYF. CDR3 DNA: TGTGCCAGCTCATCCGACAGGAACTCCTACGAGCAGTACTTC.

Here the CDR3 DNA reads TGCGCCAGCAGAAGTGGGGGGACAGGGGATGAAAAACTGTTTTTT. It codes for CASRSGGTGDEKLFF. The genes are TRBV5-1 and TRBJ1-4; 10 bases agree with TRBD1. Per germline, CDR1 SGHRS and CDR2 YFSETQ. The trim removed 5 bases at V and 6 bases at J, leaving 7 bases unmatched. The CDR3 is 15 amino acids.

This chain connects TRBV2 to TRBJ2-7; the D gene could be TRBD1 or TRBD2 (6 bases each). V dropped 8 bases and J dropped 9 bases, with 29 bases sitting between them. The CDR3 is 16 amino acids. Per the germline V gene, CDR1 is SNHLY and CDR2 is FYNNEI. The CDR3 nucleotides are TGTGCCAGCTTTGGGGGGCTTAAGGAAGGGGGTACGGCGCAGTACTTC. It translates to CASFGGLKEGGTAQYF.

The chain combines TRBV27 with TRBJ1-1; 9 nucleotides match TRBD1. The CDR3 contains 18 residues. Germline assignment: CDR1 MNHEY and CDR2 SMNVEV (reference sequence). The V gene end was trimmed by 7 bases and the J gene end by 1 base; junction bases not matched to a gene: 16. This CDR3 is CASTRRGGQGLTNTEAFF. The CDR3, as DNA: TGTGCCAGCACCAGGCGAGGGGGACAGGGCCTTACGAACACTGAAGCTTTCTTT.

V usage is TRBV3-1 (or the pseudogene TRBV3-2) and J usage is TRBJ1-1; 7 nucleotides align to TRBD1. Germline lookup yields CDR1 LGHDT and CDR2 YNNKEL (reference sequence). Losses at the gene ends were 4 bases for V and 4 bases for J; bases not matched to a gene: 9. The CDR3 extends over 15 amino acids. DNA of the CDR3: TGTGCCAGCAGCCCGAGGGGGCTGGATGCCACTGAAGCTTTCTTT. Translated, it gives CASSPRGLDATEAFF.

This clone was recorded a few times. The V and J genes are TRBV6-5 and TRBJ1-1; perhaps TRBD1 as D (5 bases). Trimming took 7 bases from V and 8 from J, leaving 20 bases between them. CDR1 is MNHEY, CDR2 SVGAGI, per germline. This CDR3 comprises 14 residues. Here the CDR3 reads CASTSRGSGGEAFF. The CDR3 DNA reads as TGTGCCAGCACCTCCCGGGGCTCTGGAGGAGAAGCTTTCTTT.

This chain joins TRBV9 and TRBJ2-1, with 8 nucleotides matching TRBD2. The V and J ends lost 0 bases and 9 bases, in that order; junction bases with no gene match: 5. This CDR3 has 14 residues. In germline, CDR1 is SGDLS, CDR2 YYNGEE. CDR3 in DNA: TGTGCCAGCAGCGTAGCTCAGCGGGGGTCTGAGCAGTTCTTC. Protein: CASSVAQRGSEQFF.

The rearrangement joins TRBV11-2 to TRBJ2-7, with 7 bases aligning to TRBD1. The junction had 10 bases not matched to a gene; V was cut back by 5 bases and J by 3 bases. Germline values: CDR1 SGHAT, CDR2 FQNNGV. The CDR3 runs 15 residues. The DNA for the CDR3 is TGTGCCAGCAGCCCCGCACAGGGGAAGTGCTACGAGCAGTACTTC. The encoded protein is CASSPAQGKCYEQYF. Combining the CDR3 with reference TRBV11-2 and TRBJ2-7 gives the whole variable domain EAGVAQSPRYKIIEKRQSVAFWCNPISGHATLYWYQQILGQGPKLLIQFQNNGVVDDSQLPKDRFSAERLKGVDSTLKIQPAKLEDSAVYLCASSPAQGKCYEQYFGPGTRLTVT.

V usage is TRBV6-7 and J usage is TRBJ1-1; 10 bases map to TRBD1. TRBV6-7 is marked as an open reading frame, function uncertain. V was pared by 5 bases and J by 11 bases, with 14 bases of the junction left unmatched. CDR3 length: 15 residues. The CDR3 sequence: CASSTRQGARVKAFF. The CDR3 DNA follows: TGTGCCAGCAGTACTCGACAGGGGGCGCGGGTTAAGGCTTTCTTT.

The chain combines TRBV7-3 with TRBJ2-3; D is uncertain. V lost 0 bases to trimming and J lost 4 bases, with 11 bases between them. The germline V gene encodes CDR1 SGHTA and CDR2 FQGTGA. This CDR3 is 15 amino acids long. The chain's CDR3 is CASSLTGSASDTQYF. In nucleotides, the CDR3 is TGTGCCAGCAGCTTAACTGGCAGTGCCTCAGATACGCAGTATTTT.

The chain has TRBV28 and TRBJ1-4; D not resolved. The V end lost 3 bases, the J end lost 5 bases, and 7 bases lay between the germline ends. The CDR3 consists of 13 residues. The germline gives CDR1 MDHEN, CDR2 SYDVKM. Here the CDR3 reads CASSFVRNEKLFF. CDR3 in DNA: TGTGCCAGCAGTTTCGTCCGGAATGAAAAACTGTTTTTT. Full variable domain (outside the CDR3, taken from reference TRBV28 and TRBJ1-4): DVKVTQSSRYLVKRTGEKVFLECVQDMDHENMFWYRQDPGLGLRLIYFSYDVKMKEKGDIPEGYSVSREKKERFSLILESASTNQTSMYLCASSFVRNEKLFFGSGTQLSVL.

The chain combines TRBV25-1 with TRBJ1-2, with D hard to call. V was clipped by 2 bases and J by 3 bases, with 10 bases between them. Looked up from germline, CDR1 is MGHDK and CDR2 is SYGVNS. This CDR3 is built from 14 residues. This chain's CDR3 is CASSEITTDYGYTF. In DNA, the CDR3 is TGTGCCAGCAGTGAAATTACAACCGACTATGGCTACACCTTC.

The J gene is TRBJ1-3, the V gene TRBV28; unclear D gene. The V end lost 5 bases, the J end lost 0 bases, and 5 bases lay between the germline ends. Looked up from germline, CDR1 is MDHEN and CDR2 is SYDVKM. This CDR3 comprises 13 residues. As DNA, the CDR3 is TGTGCCAGCAGTCTATACTCTGGAAACACCATATATTTT. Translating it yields CASSLYSGNTIYF. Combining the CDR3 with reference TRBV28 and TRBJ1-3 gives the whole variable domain DVKVTQSSRYLVKRTGEKVFLECVQDMDHENMFWYRQDPGLGLRLIYFSYDVKMKEKGDIPEGYSVSREKKERFSLILESASTNQTSMYLCASSLYSGNTIYFGEGSWLTVV.

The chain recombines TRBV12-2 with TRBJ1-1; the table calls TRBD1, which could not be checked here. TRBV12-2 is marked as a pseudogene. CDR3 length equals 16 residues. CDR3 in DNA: TGTGCAAGTCGCCTTTATTTAGGGGACATGAACACTGAAGCTTTCTTT. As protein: CASRLYLGDMNTEAFF.

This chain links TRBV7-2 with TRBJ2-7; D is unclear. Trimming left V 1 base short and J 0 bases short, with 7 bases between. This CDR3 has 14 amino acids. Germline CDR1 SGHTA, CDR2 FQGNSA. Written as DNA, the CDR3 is TGTGCCAGCAGCTTAGTAACAGCCTCCTACGAGCAGTACTTC. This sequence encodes CASSLVTASYEQYF.

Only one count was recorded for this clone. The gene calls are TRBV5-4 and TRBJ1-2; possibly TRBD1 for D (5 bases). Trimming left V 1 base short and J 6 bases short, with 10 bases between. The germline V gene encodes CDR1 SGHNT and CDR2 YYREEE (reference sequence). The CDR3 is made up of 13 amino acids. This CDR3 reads CASSLRGGNGYTF. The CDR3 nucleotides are TGTGCCAGCAGCTTGCGGGGGGGGAATGGCTACACCTTC.

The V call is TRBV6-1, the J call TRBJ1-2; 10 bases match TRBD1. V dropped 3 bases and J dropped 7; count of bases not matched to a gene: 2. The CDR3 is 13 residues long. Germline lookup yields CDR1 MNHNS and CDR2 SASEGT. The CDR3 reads CASSEGQGTGYTF. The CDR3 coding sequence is TGTGCCAGCAGTGAGGGACAGGGGACTGGCTACACCTTC.

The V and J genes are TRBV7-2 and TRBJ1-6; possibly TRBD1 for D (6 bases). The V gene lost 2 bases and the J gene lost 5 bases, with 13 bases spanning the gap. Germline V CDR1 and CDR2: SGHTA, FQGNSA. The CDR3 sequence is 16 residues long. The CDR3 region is CASSLRGAGHNSPLHF. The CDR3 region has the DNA TGTGCCAGCAGCTTAAGGGGGGCAGGCCATAATTCACCCCTCCACTTT.

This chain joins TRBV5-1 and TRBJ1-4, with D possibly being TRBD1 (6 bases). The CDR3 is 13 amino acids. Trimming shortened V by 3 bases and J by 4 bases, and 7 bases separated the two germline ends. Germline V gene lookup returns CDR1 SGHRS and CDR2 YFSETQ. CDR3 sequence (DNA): TGCGCCAGCAGCTGGGACATTAATGAAAAACTGTTTTTT. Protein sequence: CASSWDINEKLFF.

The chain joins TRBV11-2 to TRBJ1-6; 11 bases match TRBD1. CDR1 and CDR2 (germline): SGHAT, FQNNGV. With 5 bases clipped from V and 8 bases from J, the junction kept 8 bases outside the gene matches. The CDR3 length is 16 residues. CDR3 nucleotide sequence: TGTGCCAGCAGCCCAGGGACAGGGGGATCGGATTCACCCCTCCACTTT. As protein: CASSPGTGGSDSPLHF.

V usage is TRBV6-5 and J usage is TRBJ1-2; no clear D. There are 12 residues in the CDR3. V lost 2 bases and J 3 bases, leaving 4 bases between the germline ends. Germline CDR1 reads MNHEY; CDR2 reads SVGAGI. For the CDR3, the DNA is TGTGCCAGCAGTTACGCAGACTATGGCTACACCTTC. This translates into CASSYADYGYTF.

The CDR3, as DNA: TGTGCCAGCAGGACTAGCGCGGGCTACGAGCAGTACTTC. Residues: CASRTSAGYEQYF. The chain is built from TRBV12-3 or TRBV12-4 and TRBJ2-7; 8 bases line up with TRBD2. This CDR3 contains 13 residues. V lost 6 bases and J lost 3; bases outside the gene matches: 4.

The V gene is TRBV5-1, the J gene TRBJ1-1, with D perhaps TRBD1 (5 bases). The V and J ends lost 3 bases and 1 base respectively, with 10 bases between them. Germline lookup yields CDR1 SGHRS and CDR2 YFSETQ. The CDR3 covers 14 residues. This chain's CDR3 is CASSSGLRNTEAFF. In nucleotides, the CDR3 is TGCGCCAGCAGCTCGGGACTTAGGAACACTGAAGCTTTCTTT.

The CDR3 DNA reads TGTGCCAGCTCACCACCGGTCCGGGGGGGCCTGTCAGATACGCAGTATTTT. This gives the protein CASSPPVRGGLSDTQYF. This chain joins TRBV18 and TRBJ2-3; 8 nucleotides align to TRBD2. This CDR3 has 17 amino acids. The germline CDR1 and CDR2 sequences are KGHSH and LQKENI. The trim removed 0 bases at V and 4 bases at J, leaving 9 bases unmatched.

The CDR3 spells CASSLSPGTKNYGYTF. The CDR3, as DNA: TGTGCCAGCAGCTTATCCCCCGGGACAAAGAACTATGGCTACACCTTC. The V call is TRBV7-2, the J call TRBJ1-2; D perhaps matches TRBD1 (6 bases). The CDR3 is made up of 16 amino acids. Looked up from germline, CDR1 is SGHTA and CDR2 is FQGNSA. V shed 2 bases and J shed 2 bases, with 15 bases lying between them.

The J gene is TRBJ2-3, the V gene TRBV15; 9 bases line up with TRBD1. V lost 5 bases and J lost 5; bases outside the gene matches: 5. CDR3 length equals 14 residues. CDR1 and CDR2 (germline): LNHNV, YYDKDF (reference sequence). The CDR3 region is CATSRDRDVDTQYF. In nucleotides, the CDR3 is TGTGCCACCAGCCGGGACAGGGATGTAGATACGCAGTATTTT. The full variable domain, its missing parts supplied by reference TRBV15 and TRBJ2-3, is DAMVIQNPRYQVTQFGKPVTLSCSQTLNHNVMYWYQQKSSQAPKLLFHYYDKDFNNEADTPDNFQSRRPNTSFCFLDIRSPGLGDTAMYLCATSRDRDVDTQYFGPGTRLTVL.